These 7 T cell receptor beta chains came from one sample sequenced in a study of regulatory T cells in long-lasting Graves disease. Assembly of TCR beta libraries relied on iRepertoire HTBI primers together with Arm-PCR of CDR3 regions. TCRdb used MiXCR to reprocess the multiplex PCR reads, holding one entry per CDR3 protein. The sample comprises approximately 490,000 distinct CDR3 sequences, 15% to 20% of which are singletons, and 9.5% to 15% rests with the top ten. Time point described: newly diagnosed GD, antithyroid drugs for less than 3 months. Generation of the TCR library employed RNA extracted from PBMCs. The data also belong to a second study, concerning T cells in Graves' hyperthyroidism and ophthalmopathy.

The sample was peripheral blood mononuclear cells (PBMCs), taken at new diagnosis, from a patient treated with antithyroid drugs. The source of these receptors is a man aged 40-49 years with Graves disease.

This clonotype was seen a few times. This sequence joins TRBV7-8 and TRBJ1-5; 8 positions match TRBD1. V dropped 5 bases and J dropped 1; count of bases not matched to a gene: 7. Germline V gene lookup returns CDR1 SGHVS and CDR2 FQNEAQ. The CDR3 consists of 16 residues. The CDR3 loop is CASSPAGGRSNQPQHF. As DNA, the CDR3 is TGTGCCAGCAGCCCCGCAGGGGGCAGGAGCAATCAGCCCCAGCATTTT.

This clonotype was seen ten or more times. This chain links TRBV15 with TRBJ1-5; D not resolved. CDR3 length equals 15 residues. The germline V gene encodes CDR1 LNHNV and CDR2 YYDKDF (reference sequence). V gave up 0 bases and J gave up 0 bases, with 6 bases separating them. For the CDR3, the DNA is TGTGCCACCAGCAGAGACCTGGATAGCAATCAGCCCCAGCATTTT. Protein product: CATSRDLDSNQPQHF.

This clonotype was counted at least ten times. This chain links TRBV12-3 or TRBV12-4 with TRBJ2-5; 10 positions agree with TRBD2. The CDR3 has 18 amino acids. Germline trimming cut 6 bases from V and 1 base from J; bases unmatched to any gene: 14. As DNA, the CDR3 is TGTGCCAGCAGATCGGGAGGTAGCGGGAGGACCAGCCAAGAGACCCAGTACTTC. Residues: CASRSGGSGRTSQETQYF.

This clonotype was found many times. This rearrangement joins TRBV9 to TRBJ1-1, with D possibly TRBD1 on 6 matching bases. The CDR3 is 16 residues long. In germline, CDR1 is SGDLS, CDR2 YYNGEE. The V end lost 3 bases, the J end lost 0 bases, and 15 bases lay between the germline ends. CDR3 in DNA: TGTGCCAGCAGCGACCCTCTAGGACAGTTGAACACTGAAGCTTTCTTT. The encoded protein is CASSDPLGQLNTEAFF.

This clonotype showed up many times. The genes are TRBV3-1 and TRBJ2-7; 9 positions match TRBD1. This CDR3 comprises 12 residues. V shed 5 bases, J shed 6 bases, and the junction held 2 bases outside the gene matches. CDR1 LGHDT and CDR2 YNNKEL come from the germline V gene (reference sequence). As DNA, the CDR3 is TGTGCCAGCAGCTACAGGGGGCGCGAGCAGTACTTC. It is translated as CASSYRGREQYF.

The chain employs TRBV12-3 or TRBV12-4 and TRBJ1-1; D might be TRBD1 (5 bases). This CDR3 is built from 11 residues. V lost 8 bases, J lost 5 bases, and 9 bases lay in between. Here the CDR3 reads CASGWGTEAFF. In nucleotides, the CDR3 is TGTGCCAGCGGTTGGGGGACTGAAGCTTTCTTT.

This chain connects TRBV10-1 to TRBJ2-3, with 9 bases that match TRBD2. CDR3 size: 15 residues. Trimming removed 0 bases from V and 7 bases from J; junction bases left unmatched: 5. Germline V gene sequence: CDR1 WNHNN, CDR2 SYGVQD (reference sequence). The CDR3 DNA is TGCGCCAGCAGTGAGTCGGGGACTAGCTCAAATACGCAGTATTTT. Translating it yields CASSESGTSSNTQYF.